These 27 T cell receptor beta chains share one sample of origin, sequenced in a study of T cells in Graves' hyperthyroidism and ophthalmopathy. Amplified TCR beta CDR3 regions came from RNA transcripts. In the first-round RT-PCR of the TCR CDR3, the HTBI primer set was used. One entry per CDR3 protein results from TCRdb running MiXCR on the multiplex PCR reads. This repertoire shows hundreds of thousands of distinct CDR3 sequences, around 40% found once; its top ten account for roughly 30%. Sequenced material: blood. Every receptor here comes from a middle-aged woman with Graves' hyperthyroidism.

V is TRBV9 and J is TRBJ2-7, with TRBD1 matching 8 bases. Germline CDR1 reads SGDLS; CDR2 reads YYNGEE. Trimming removed 0 bases from V and 3 bases from J; junction bases left unmatched: 8. The length of the CDR3 is 16 residues. The CDR3 region has the DNA TGTGCCAGCAGCGTAGGGGCAGGACAGGGTATCTACGAGCAGTACTTC. It translates to CASSVGAGQGIYEQYF.

This clonotype has a single count. The V gene is TRBV7-2, the J gene TRBJ1-4; 8 positions match TRBD1. Germline V gene lookup returns CDR1 SGHTA and CDR2 FQGNSA. The V gene end was trimmed by 1 base and the J gene end by 8 bases; junction bases not matched to a gene: 6. The CDR3 runs to 15 residues. CDR3 sequence reads: CASSLGQGRGEKLFF. CDR3 bases: TGTGCCAGCAGCTTAGGACAGGGGCGAGGGGAAAAACTGTTTTTT.

The gene calls are TRBV29-1 and TRBJ1-1, with D possibly being TRBD1 (6 bases). CDR3 length: 13 amino acids. Germline values: CDR1 SQVTM, CDR2 ANQGSEA. V lost 4 bases to trimming and J lost 2 bases, with 11 bases between them. CDR3 amino acids: CSVGGALNTEAFF. DNA for the CDR3: TGCAGCGTTGGGGGGGCGCTTAACACTGAAGCTTTCTTT. Together with reference TRBV29-1 and TRBJ1-1, the CDR3 gives the full variable domain: SAVISQKPSRDICQRGTSLTIQCQVDSQVTMMFWYRQQPGQSLTLIATANQGSEATYESGFVIDKFPISRPNLTFSTLTVSNMSPEDSSIYLCSVGGALNTEAFFGQGTRLTVV.

This clonotype was counted between two and nine times. The chain has TRBV3-1 and TRBJ1-1; 7 nucleotides agree with TRBD1. The germline gives CDR1 LGHDT, CDR2 YNNKEL (reference sequence). V lost 8 bases and J lost 4; bases outside the gene matches: 13. The CDR3 is 15 residues long. CDR3 sequence reads: CASGKRAGGRTEAFF. The CDR3 bases are TGTGCCAGCGGCAAAAGGGCAGGGGGACGCACTGAAGCTTTCTTT.

This clonotype was seen a single time. This clone may be a read error of a much larger clone one base away. The gene calls are TRBV12-3 or TRBV12-4 and TRBJ1-1, with 7 positions matching TRBD1. This CDR3 is 15 amino acids long. For the CDR3, the DNA is TGTGCCGGCAGGACGCAGGGGGAATTGAACACTGAAGCTTTCTTT. Translation gives CAGRTQGELNTEAFF.

This clonotype showed up just a few times. A junction end diverges from the germline sequence, so it may reflect a read error. The chain combines TRBV10-3 with TRBJ2-7; D call uncertain. This CDR3 spans 16 amino acids. Germline V gives CDR1 ENHRY, CDR2 SYGVKD. The CDR3 DNA reads as TGTGCCAGCAGTCCTATACCCACTGACACCCTCTACGAGCAGTACTTC. It encodes CASSPIPTDTLYEQYF.

This chain connects TRBV29-1 to TRBJ1-1; unclear D gene. Germline V lookup: CDR1 SQVTM, CDR2 ANQGSEA. V lost 2 bases and J lost 1, with 5 bases in between. This CDR3 region has 12 residues. The CDR3 loop is CSVELRNTEAFF. In DNA form, the CDR3 reads TGCAGCGTTGAATTGAGGAACACTGAAGCTTTCTTT.

This clonotype has just a few counts. The gene calls are TRBV6-5 and TRBJ1-5, with D unclear. V was shortened by 6 bases and J by 5 bases, with 11 bases between the two germline ends. Germline CDR1 is MNHEY and CDR2 is SVGAGI. This CDR3 has 13 amino acids. The CDR3 region is CASRSGGDQPQHF. In nucleotides, the CDR3 is TGTGCCAGCAGATCAGGTGGGGATCAGCCCCAGCATTTT.

The V and J genes are TRBV28 and TRBJ2-5; the D call may be TRBD1 or TRBD2 (5 bases each). The CDR3 has 13 residues. The V end lost 3 bases, the J end lost 5 bases, and 10 bases lay between the germline ends. Germline V gene sequence: CDR1 MDHEN, CDR2 SYDVKM. The CDR3 loop reads CASSFPEGETQYF. The CDR3, as DNA: TGTGCCAGCAGTTTTCCCGAGGGGGAGACCCAGTACTTC.

With respect to this clonotype: A read error may explain this, as a much larger clone is one base away. The rearrangement joins TRBV2 to TRBJ1-4; D remains ambiguous. The CDR3 covers 15 residues. Per germline, CDR1 SNHLY and CDR2 FYNNEI. V was cut by 0 bases and J by 8 bases, with 13 bases left in between. The CDR3 here is CASSEAPPRGEKLFF. The CDR3 DNA reads TGTGCCAGCAGTGAAGCGCCTCCCCGAGGGGAAAAACTGTTTTTT.

V usage is TRBV18 and J usage is TRBJ1-6; D might be TRBD1 (5 bases). Trimming took 0 bases from V and 9 from J, leaving 12 bases between them. The CDR3 is 15 residues long. The germline CDR1 and CDR2 sequences are KGHSH and LQKENI. CDR3 DNA sequence: TGTGCCAGCTCACCACCTAGCAGGGATCTTTCACCCCTCCACTTT. Its translation: CASSPPSRDLSPLHF.

Concerning this clonotype itself: A read error is possible here, since a much larger clone lies one base away. The V gene is TRBV4-2, the J gene TRBJ1-6; D remains unclear. The germline CDR1 and CDR2 sequences are LGHNA and YNFKEQ. Between the trimmed V and J ends, which lost 6 bases and 8 bases, there was a span of 8 bases. This CDR3 has 12 amino acids. In DNA form, the CDR3 reads TGTGCCAGCAGTCTCGGCCATTCACCCCTCCACTTT. Its translation: CASSLGHSPLHF.

A remark on this clonotype: A much larger clone lies one base from this, so it may be a read error. V usage is TRBV11-1 and J usage is TRBJ1-2; D uncertain. In germline, CDR1 is SGHAT, CDR2 FQDESV (reference sequence). The CDR3 is 12 residues long. CDR3 in amino acids: CAGSPSEGMSFF. In DNA, the CDR3 is TGTGCCGGCAGCCCCTCGGAAGGCATGAGCTTCTTC.

This clonotype was observed at least ten times. The gene calls are TRBV19 and TRBJ1-2; D is possibly TRBD1 (5 bases). The CDR3 covers 14 residues. Germline V gene lookup returns CDR1 LNHDA and CDR2 SQIVND (reference sequence). Deletions cut 4 bases from V and 0 bases from J, with 9 bases between. The CDR3 sequence: CASSTTASNYGYTF. The CDR3, as DNA: TGTGCCAGTAGTACGACAGCGTCTAACTATGGCTACACCTTC.

This clonotype came up a few times. The rearrangement joins TRBV5-1 to TRBJ2-7, with D unclear. V was shortened by 6 bases and J by 4 bases, with 14 bases between the two germline ends. Germline V CDR1 and CDR2: SGHRS, YFSETQ. The CDR3 spans 13 residues. The CDR3 nucleotides are TGCGCCAGCACCGGTATCAATCTGTACGAGCAGTACTTC. This codes for CASTGINLYEQYF.

The chain couples TRBV9 to TRBJ2-5; D may be TRBD2 (6 bases). CDR1 SGDLS and CDR2 YYNGEE come from the germline V gene. V lost 4 bases, J lost 4 bases, and 11 bases lay in between. The CDR3 extends over 13 amino acids. DNA for the CDR3: TGTGCCAGCAGCCGGGAGCGGAGAGAGACCCAGTACTTC. Translating gives CASSRERRETQYF.

In its sample, this clonotype was seen many times. The chain uses TRBV9 and TRBJ2-5; 8 nucleotides align to TRBD2. The germline gives CDR1 SGDLS, CDR2 YYNGEE. This CDR3 has 15 residues. The V segment lost 0 bases and the J segment 3 bases; nucleotides outside the gene matches: 4. The CDR3 region is CASSVAGGAEETQYF. The CDR3 DNA is TGTGCCAGCAGCGTAGCGGGGGGGGCAGAAGAGACCCAGTACTTC.

A note on this clonotype: A read error may be the cause here, since a much bigger clone is one base away. The gene calls are TRBV10-3 and TRBJ1-1, with D perhaps TRBD1 (5 bases). The CDR3 contains 14 residues. The germline V gene encodes CDR1 ENHRY and CDR2 SYGVKD. The CDR3, as DNA: TGTGCCATCAGGACCGGGACGGAGATTACTGACGCTTTCTTT. Amino acid sequence: CAIRTGTEITDAFF.

J is TRBJ1-1 and V is TRBV7-9; D not certain. CDR3 length equals 15 residues. CDR1 is SEHNR and CDR2 is FQNEAQ in the germline V gene (reference sequence). The ends were cut back, 2 bases at V and 1 base at J, with 11 bases in the middle. CDR3 protein: CASSLIRPRNTEAFF. Here the CDR3 DNA reads TGTGCCAGCAGCTTAATAAGGCCCAGGAACACTGAAGCTTTCTTT. Combining the CDR3 with reference TRBV7-9 and TRBJ1-1 gives the whole variable domain DTGVSQNPRHKITKRGQNVTFRCDPISEHNRLYWYRQTLGQGPEFLTYFQNEAQLEKSRLLSDRFSAERPKGSFSTLEIQRTEQGDSAMYLCASSLIRPRNTEAFFGQGTRLTVV.

The rearrangement uses TRBV7-2 and TRBJ2-5, with 8 bases identical to TRBD2. Judging by the DNA end, TRBJ2-1 fits better; the J call may be wrong. CDR3 length: 12 residues. CDR1 SGHTA and CDR2 FQGNSA come from the germline V gene. The CDR3: CASSSTSDEQFF. In nucleotides, the CDR3 is TGTGCCAGCAGCTCGACTAGCGATGAGCAGTTCTTC.

The CDR3 nucleotides read TGTGCCATCAGTGAGTCCAATTCAGGGCAGGAGACCCAGTACTTC. This encodes CAISESNSGQETQYF. This rearrangement joins TRBV10-3 to TRBJ2-5, with D perhaps matching TRBD1 (5 bases). The CDR3 length is 15 residues. The V end lost 0 bases, the J end lost 5 bases, and 13 bases lay between the germline ends. Germline V gives CDR1 ENHRY, CDR2 SYGVKD.

The chain couples TRBV6-6 to TRBJ1-5, with a tentative D call TRBD1 (5 bases). The germline V and J ends were trimmed by 4 bases and 3 bases, with 22 bases remaining between them. Germline V CDR1 and CDR2: MNHNY, SVGAGI (reference sequence). The CDR3 extends over 18 amino acids. CDR3 sequence reads: CASSSLSTGTGINQPQHF. The CDR3 region has the DNA TGTGCCAGCAGTTCCCTGTCCACGGGGACGGGAATCAATCAGCCCCAGCATTTT.

This clonotype turned up a few times. The rearrangement joins TRBV7-9 to TRBJ2-5; 7 bases map to TRBD2. The CDR3 covers 14 residues. Germline CDR1 and CDR2: SEHNR and FQNEAQ (reference sequence). After removal of 8 bases from V and 5 bases from J, the junction contained 11 bases not matched to a gene. The CDR3 region is CASALRREGETQYF. CDR3 sequence (DNA): TGTGCCAGCGCCCTGAGGAGGGAGGGGGAGACCCAGTACTTC.

This clonotype was counted between two and nine times. The V and J genes are TRBV28 and TRBJ1-2; no definite D call. The V end was cut by 2 bases, the J end by 1 base, with 14 bases between. CDR3 length equals 16 residues. CDR1 is MDHEN and CDR2 is SYDVKM in the germline V gene. CDR3 loop: CASSLSHGRFNYGYTF. In nucleotides, the CDR3 is TGTGCCAGCAGTTTAAGTCACGGCCGGTTTAACTATGGCTACACCTTC.

The chain recombines TRBV6-1 with TRBJ1-2; D might be TRBD1 (5 bases). This CDR3 region has 16 residues. The germline V and J ends were trimmed by 6 bases and 5 bases, with 22 bases remaining between them. Germline CDR1 reads MNHNS; CDR2 reads SASEGT. In DNA form, the CDR3 reads TGTGCCAGCAGCAGACCTCGGGACTCCGGGCCGTATGGCTACACCTTC. Encoded protein: CASSRPRDSGPYGYTF.

The CDR3 DNA reads TGTGCCAGCAGCTTAGTTCCAGCGGGAGAGGGAGAGACCCAGTACTTC. Residues: CASSLVPAGEGETQYF. The gene calls are TRBV7-9 and TRBJ2-5; TRBD2 aligns across 8 bases. V lost 1 base and J lost 4; bases outside the gene matches: 8. Per the germline V gene, CDR1 is SEHNR and CDR2 is FQNEAQ (reference sequence). This CDR3 spans 16 amino acids.

This clonotype was recorded at least ten times. The rearrangement links TRBV6-5 to TRBJ2-7; tentative D call: TRBD2 (5 bases). The V end was cut by 5 bases, the J end by 7 bases, with 18 bases between. From germline, CDR1 is MNHEY and CDR2 SVGAGI. CDR3 length: 14 amino acids. The CDR3 is CASSRGGTSGEQYF. Written as DNA, the CDR3 is TGTGCCAGCAGTCGCGGTGGCACCTCGGGGGAGCAGTACTTC.